This T cell receptor (beta chain) was retrieved from a study of blood T cell repertoires in COVID-19. Study-level information: The cDNA or gDNA used as material had been derived from T cells, B-cell-depleted T cells, or PBMCs.

Original methodology: Researchers report that nucleated cell counts were estimated from reference gene primer amplification. Assay used: immunoSEQ multiplex PCR; TCRdb lists only in-frame clones, some missing. The V and J calls and clone size come from that table; D and trimming were worked out from the DNA. The sample contains approximately 200,000 clones, roughly 76% of which appear only once. This clone has more than one count but fewer than ten. The CDR3 is 14 amino acids. Germline V gives CDR1 GTSNPN, CDR2 SVGIG (reference sequence). V was pared by 2 bases and J by 0 bases, with 10 bases between.

The chain links TRBV30 to TRBJ1-1; D possibly corresponds to TRBD1 (5 bases). This TCR came from a human donor in a cohort sampled during active COVID-19. Material: peripheral blood. The CDR3 bases are TGTGCCTGGAGTAGCGGGGCTATGAACACTGAAGCTTTCTTT. It translates to CAWSSGAMNTEAFF.